This TCR beta chain was sequenced in a study of cytomegalovirus exposure and HLA in healthy donors. Study-wide points: Association of a missense DCLRE1C variant with TCR beta V- and J-gene trimming was reported in a later analysis. The classifier reportedly diagnosed cytomegalovirus status with high sensitivity and specificity.

The primer mix had 60 Vbeta and 13 Jbeta primers. Profiling relied on immunoSEQ multiplex PCR, and the TCRdb table lists in-frame clones only, not all of them. The sample contains 100,000 to 120,000 clones, about 80% of which appear only once. Looked up from germline, CDR1 is ENHRY and CDR2 is SYGVKD. The CDR3 has 13 amino acids. Trimming pared 8 bases from V and 7 bases from J, leaving 14 bases between. There were likely unrecorded immune exposures, though donors were nominally healthy when sampled. This clone turned up a few times. What it binds is not known. The gene calls are TRBV10-3 and TRBJ1-4; D is possibly TRBD1 (6 bases). The source of this sequence is a woman aged 55-70 years in good health and CMV-seropositive. Source material: PBMCs. In DNA form, the CDR3 reads TGTGCCATCCAACAGGGCGAGGGTGAAAAACTGTTTTTT. It yields the protein CAIQQGEGEKLFF.